This T cell receptor (beta chain) stems from a study of shared clonotypes between healthy human individuals. This clone was recorded once. The junction differs from germline at one of its ends, possibly a read error. The germline V gene has CDR1 SQVTM and CDR2 ANQGSEA. The CDR3 runs to 15 residues. Generated by immunoSEQ multiplex PCR, the TCRdb table keeps only in-frame clones and is missing some. The sample includes millions of clones, under 95% of them seen just once. CD45RO-negative, CCR7-positively selected cells formed the naive CD8 fraction, excluding terminally differentiated effector memory CD45RA+ cells.

The receptor comes from a man between 18 and 35 years old in good health. Some clones in this sample may be carry-over from other donors' samples. Sample: naive CD8+ T cells from PBMCs. The V gene is TRBV29-1, the J gene TRBJ1-5, with D unresolved. The CDR3 DNA follows: TGCAGCGTTGTGGACGCCGGGCATAGCGATCAGCCCCAGCATTTT. This codes for CSVVDAGHSDQPQHF.